This T cell receptor (beta chain) was observed in a study of OX40 agonist ivuxolimab in advanced cancers. Turning to the study itself: Dosing consisted of intravenous ivuxolimab at 0.01 to 10 mg/kg every 2 weeks.

Some clones are missing from TCRdb's copy, which holds only in-frame ones; the method was immunoSEQ multiplex PCR. The table lists about 120,000 clones, 85% to 90% of them singletons, with around 0.57% in the top ten. CDR1 is GTSNPN and CDR2 is SVGIG in the germline V gene (reference sequence). The V end was cut by 8 bases, the J end by 8 bases, with 15 bases between. This CDR3 region has 12 residues. The specimen was CD4+ or CD8+ T cells sorted from blood, collected in a trial of the OX40 agonist ivuxolimab. The rearrangement links TRBV30 to TRBJ1-4, with TRBD1 as a possible D gene (5 bases). This TCR came from an adult with an advanced solid tumor such as melanoma, head and neck, liver or kidney cancer. The CDR3 loop is CAGLGGGEKLFF. In DNA, the CDR3 is TGTGCCGGTCTCGGGGGGGGAGAAAAACTGTTTTTT.